The 4 T cell receptor beta chains in this list originate from one sample, sequenced in a study of blood T cells in healthy people across ages. Alongside a J-beta primer mix, a sample-barcoded 5' primer served in a second PCR lasting 7 to 11 cycles. TCRdb re-called the 5' RACE reads with MiXCR, one entry per CDR3 protein. The sample yields about 1.4 million distinct CDR3 sequences, almost 60% seen once. Material for sequencing was blood. The receptors come from a man in his late teens or twenties in good health.

The chain recombines TRBV20-1 with TRBJ2-3, with D possibly TRBD2 on 5 matching bases. The CDR3 runs 16 residues. In germline, CDR1 is DFQATT, CDR2 SNEGSKA (reference sequence). Trimming took off 6 bases at V and 2 bases at J, with 21 bases between the two ends. The chain's CDR3 is CSAQSPQVAPTDTQYF. In nucleotides, the CDR3 is TGCAGTGCCCAGAGCCCCCAGGTAGCGCCCACAGATACGCAGTATTTT.

The CDR3: CARPRQGETQYF. Here the CDR3 DNA reads TGTGCCAGGCCCCGTCAGGGGGAGACCCAGTACTTC. V and J are TRBV27 and TRBJ2-5, with a possible D match to TRBD1 (6 bases). Per the germline V gene, CDR1 is MNHEY and CDR2 is SMNVEV (reference sequence). The CDR3 totals 12 residues. Trimming shortened V by 9 bases and J by 5 bases, and 13 bases separated the two germline ends.

This chain connects TRBV20-1 to TRBJ1-5, with 7 bases aligning to TRBD1. Trimming at V came to 3 bases and at J to 8 bases, leaving 7 bases not matched to a gene. The CDR3 length is 13 residues. Per germline, CDR1 DFQATT and CDR2 SNEGSKA (reference sequence). CDR3 sequence: CSARIQGREPQHF. The CDR3 nucleotides read TGCAGTGCTAGGATACAGGGGAGGGAGCCCCAGCATTTT.

This clonotype was seen a few times. This chain joins TRBV29-1 and TRBJ2-7; 8 bases are shared with TRBD1. The J segment lost 1 base and the V segment lost 4 bases, leaving 9 bases of the junction unmatched. CDR1 is SQVTM, CDR2 ANQGSEA, per germline. The CDR3 has 15 amino acids. In nucleotides, the CDR3 is TGCAGCGTTGTAGGTTTACAGGGGGGATCCTACGAGCAGTACTTC. Its protein product is CSVVGLQGGSYEQYF.